Below, 30 T cell receptor beta chains from the same sample are listed, as sequenced in a study of blood T cell repertoires in COVID-19. Data came from immunoSEQ multiplex PCR; TCRdb stores just in-frame clones and leaves some out. In the table there are some 320,000 clones, roughly nine tenths of which are singletons. The source material was peripheral blood. These receptors were taken from a woman under 40 with COVID-19, enrolled during active disease.

The V call is TRBV2, the J call TRBJ1-2; possible D gene TRBD1, 5 bases. The V end lost 8 bases, the J end lost 1 base, and 11 bases lay between the germline ends. Germline CDR1 is SNHLY and CDR2 is FYNNEI. CDR3 length equals 13 residues. The CDR3 sequence is CASGGDGNYGYTF. CDR3 DNA sequence: TGTGCCAGCGGGGGGGATGGTAACTATGGCTACACCTTC.

The chain employs TRBV5-6 and TRBJ1-2; 7 nucleotides match TRBD1. J was trimmed by 2 bases and V by 4 bases; bases with no gene match: 8. The CDR3 contains 15 residues. Germline V lookup: CDR1 SGHDT, CDR2 YYEEEE. The CDR3 region is CASSPFRDSNYGYTF. The CDR3 region has the DNA TGTGCCAGCAGCCCATTCCGGGACAGCAACTATGGCTACACCTTC.

The chain is built from TRBV2 and TRBJ2-1; TRBD2 matches at 10 bases. After removal of 7 bases from V and 2 bases from J, the junction contained 5 bases not matched to a gene. The CDR3 extends over 15 amino acids. The V gene's germline CDR1 is SNHLY and CDR2 FYNNEI. CDR3 amino acids: CASTGLAAAYNEQFF. The CDR3 region has the DNA TGTGCCAGCACCGGACTAGCGGCCGCCTACAATGAGCAGTTCTTC.

The chain recombines TRBV3-1 (or the pseudogene TRBV3-2) with TRBJ1-6; D call uncertain. The CDR3 is made up of 15 amino acids. Trimming removed 6 bases at V and 10 bases at J, with 19 bases between. CDR1 LGHDT and CDR2 YNNKEL come from the germline V gene (reference sequence). CDR3 sequence reads: CASSHTDISGSPLHF. CDR3 in DNA: TGTGCCAGCAGTCACACGGATATTTCGGGATCACCCCTCCACTTT.

The chain couples TRBV9 to TRBJ2-7, with D hard to call. Trimming pared 0 bases from V and 0 bases from J, leaving 7 bases between. The V gene's germline CDR1 is SGDLS and CDR2 YYNGEE. This CDR3 has 14 amino acids. The CDR3 coding sequence is TGTGCCAGCAGCGTAGGGGCTAACTCCTACGAGCAGTACTTC. Translated: CASSVGANSYEQYF.

This clone was seen a few times. J is TRBJ2-1 and V is TRBV2; 8 bases align to TRBD1. The CDR3 length is 11 residues. CDR1 is SNHLY and CDR2 is FYNNEI in the germline V gene. Trimming cost V 10 bases and J 8 bases; bases outside gene matches: 4. This CDR3 is CAIDRGYEQFF. CDR3 sequence (DNA): TGTGCCATTGACAGGGGTTATGAGCAGTTCTTC.

CDR3 DNA sequence: TGTGCCAGCAGCCGCGGAGATTTCCGTCGCGATGGCTACACCTTC. Its protein product is CASSRGDFRRDGYTF. The chain combines TRBV7-2 with TRBJ1-2; no clear D. The CDR3 sequence is 15 residues long. The V end was cut by 5 bases, the J end by 6 bases, with 19 bases between. Germline-derived CDR1 and CDR2 are SGHTA and FQGNSA.

The rearrangement joins TRBV3-1 (or the pseudogene TRBV3-2) to TRBJ1-1; D is unresolved. Germline V CDR1 and CDR2: LGHDT, YNNKEL (reference sequence). V lost 4 bases and J 1 base, leaving 7 bases between the germline ends. This CDR3 comprises 13 residues. CDR3 protein: CASSRAANTEAFF. CDR3 sequence (DNA): TGTGCCAGCAGCCGAGCCGCGAACACTGAAGCTTTCTTT.

This clone has just one count. V and J are TRBV10-3 and TRBJ1-5; no clear D gene. The germline V gene encodes CDR1 ENHRY and CDR2 SYGVKD. V was clipped by 2 bases and J by 11 bases, with 7 bases between them. This CDR3 is built from 11 residues. This CDR3 reads CAISEGEAQHF. CDR3 nucleotide sequence: TGTGCCATCAGTGAGGGTGAGGCCCAGCATTTT.

This chain uses TRBV30 with TRBJ1-3, with TRBD1 matching over 9 bases. Trimming took 5 bases from V and 15 from J; bases not matched to a gene: 14. CDR1 GTSNPN and CDR2 SVGIG come from the germline V gene (reference sequence). CDR3 length: 13 residues. The CDR3 spells CAWGKTGGGVEYF. In nucleotides, the CDR3 is TGTGCCTGGGGCAAAACAGGGGGCGGCGTTGAATATTTT.

The chain recombines TRBV12-5 with TRBJ2-5, with 8 bases lining up with TRBD2. The junction had 9 bases not matched to a gene; V was cut back by 6 bases and J by 0 bases. This CDR3 contains 16 residues. Germline-derived CDR1 and CDR2 are LGHNT and FRNRAP. The CDR3 DNA is TGTGCTAGTGGCCCCCAGCGGGGGCGGAACCAAGAGACCCAGTACTTC. It translates to CASGPQRGRNQETQYF.

V gene TRBV7-2 combines with J gene TRBJ1-3; TRBD1 matches at 7 bases. V lost 1 base and J lost 9; bases outside the gene matches: 9. CDR1 SGHTA and CDR2 FQGNSA come from the germline V gene. The CDR3 has 15 amino acids. CDR3: CASSLGQGRGGTIYF. Written as DNA, the CDR3 is TGTGCCAGCAGCTTAGGACAGGGAAGGGGCGGCACCATATATTTT.

This chain connects TRBV5-1 to TRBJ2-3, with 7 nucleotides matching TRBD1. Unmatched junction bases numbered 19, after V lost 4 bases and J lost 2 bases. Germline V gene data show CDR1 as SGHRS and CDR2 as YFSETQ. The CDR3 sequence is 19 residues long. The CDR3: CASSTTGQISRVPTDTQYF. The CDR3 DNA is TGCGCCAGCAGCACAACGGGACAGATATCCCGAGTCCCCACAGATACGCAGTATTTT.

The genes are TRBV27 and TRBJ1-1, with 10 positions matching TRBD1. Germline assignment: CDR1 MNHEY and CDR2 SMNVEV (reference sequence). V dropped 6 bases and J dropped 3; count of bases not matched to a gene: 4. The CDR3 spans 14 residues. The CDR3 protein is CASRAGTGDTEAFF. The CDR3 nucleotides read TGTGCCAGCAGGGCCGGGACAGGGGACACTGAAGCTTTCTTT.

V gene TRBV7-9 combines with J gene TRBJ2-7; D may be TRBD1 (5 bases). The CDR3 is 14 residues long. Trimming took off 1 base at V and 2 bases at J, with 9 bases between the two ends. Germline assignment: CDR1 SEHNR and CDR2 FQNEAQ (reference sequence). The CDR3 DNA is TGTGCCAGCAGCTTAGTACAGGCCCCCTACGAGCAGTACTTC. Its translation: CASSLVQAPYEQYF.

The chain is built from TRBV12-5 and TRBJ1-2, with TRBD1 as a possible D gene (5 bases). V was pared by 6 bases and J by 4 bases, with 12 bases between. Germline assignment: CDR1 LGHNT and CDR2 FRNRAP. This CDR3 is built from 13 residues. The CDR3 bases are TGTGCTAGTGGAGGGGCCTTCGGCTATGGCTACACCTTC. It translates to CASGGAFGYGYTF. The complete variable domain, with remaining parts taken from reference TRBV12-5 and TRBJ1-2, reads DARVTQTPRHKVTEMGQEVTMRCQPILGHNTVFWYRQTMMQGLELLAYFRNRAPLDDSGMPKDRFSAEMPDATLATLKIQPSEPRDSAVYFCASGGAFGYGYTFGSGTRLTVV.

The V call is TRBV7-9, the J call TRBJ1-3, with no clear D. The CDR3 sequence is 14 residues long. Germline V gene sequence: CDR1 SEHNR, CDR2 FQNEAQ (reference sequence). Trimming took off 7 bases at V and 0 bases at J, with 10 bases between the two ends. The CDR3 DNA sequence: TGTGCCAGCACCTATATTAACTCTGGAAACACCATATATTTT. The encoded protein is CASTYINSGNTIYF. Full variable domain (remainder filled in from reference TRBV7-9 and TRBJ1-3): DTGVSQNPRHKITKRGQNVTFRCDPISEHNRLYWYRQTLGQGPEFLTYFQNEAQLEKSRLLSDRFSAERPKGSFSTLEIQRTEQGDSAMYLCASTYINSGNTIYFGEGSWLTVV.

A few counts support this clone. The rearrangement joins TRBV2 to TRBJ2-7; TRBD1 matches at 8 bases. The CDR3 is made up of 13 amino acids. Trimming at V came to 5 bases and at J to 6 bases, leaving 6 bases not matched to a gene. The V gene's germline CDR1 is SNHLY and CDR2 FYNNEI. CDR3 in amino acids: CASSPDREIEQYF. The CDR3 nucleotides are TGTGCCAGCAGTCCGGACAGGGAGATCGAGCAGTACTTC.

The chain combines TRBV15 with TRBJ1-2, with D possibly TRBD1 on 6 matching bases. The CDR3 length is 15 residues. CDR1 and CDR2 from the germline V gene are LNHNV and YYDKDF (reference sequence). Trimming stripped 5 bases from V and 6 bases from J, with 19 bases between. As DNA, the CDR3 is TGTGCCACCAGCTCATATCTGGACAGTAGTCATGGCTACACCTTC. Translated, it gives CATSSYLDSSHGYTF.

The J gene is TRBJ1-3, the V gene TRBV7-9, with D maybe TRBD1 (6 bases). Trimming left V 10 bases short and J 0 bases short, with 10 bases between. CDR1 and CDR2 (germline): SEHNR, FQNEAQ (reference sequence). CDR3 length: 13 amino acids. The CDR3 nucleotides are TGTGCCACCAGGGGAGCCTCTGGAAACACCATATATTTT. Protein: CATRGASGNTIYF.

V usage is TRBV23-1 and J usage is TRBJ2-5; the D is unclear. TRBV23-1 is recorded as an ORF, its role being uncertain. Trimming removed 3 bases at V and 2 bases at J, with 4 bases between. The CDR3 is made up of 12 amino acids. The CDR3 DNA reads TGCGCCAGCAGTCACTATCAAGAGACCCAGTACTTC. Encoded protein: CASSHYQETQYF.

The V and J genes are TRBV7-9 and TRBJ1-2; the D is unclear. Deletions cut 1 base from V and 6 bases from J, with 15 bases between. Germline CDR1 SEHNR, CDR2 FQNEAQ (reference sequence). CDR3 length: 15 residues. The CDR3 sequence is CASSLGTVGSNGYTF. CDR3 nucleotide sequence: TGTGCCAGCAGCTTAGGAACGGTGGGGAGTAATGGCTACACCTTC. The variable domain in full, with the rest retrieved from reference TRBV7-9 and TRBJ1-2, is DTGVSQNPRHKITKRGQNVTFRCDPISEHNRLYWYRQTLGQGPEFLTYFQNEAQLEKSRLLSDRFSAERPKGSFSTLEIQRTEQGDSAMYLCASSLGTVGSNGYTFGSGTRLTVV.

For this clone: This CDR3 is also generated by other DNA sequences in the sample. This chain joins TRBV7-2 and TRBJ2-2; D call uncertain. V was trimmed by 5 bases and J by 3 bases, leaving 4 bases between them. Germline V CDR1 and CDR2: SGHTA, FQGNSA. This CDR3 is 12 amino acids long. The CDR3 nucleotides are TGTGCCAGCAGCCTATACACCGGGGAGCTGTTTTTT. Residues: CASSLYTGELFF.

The genes are TRBV4-2 and TRBJ1-4; 8 bases agree with TRBD1. CDR1 and CDR2 (germline): LGHNA, YNFKEQ. The CDR3 totals 19 residues. The V gene end was trimmed by 3 bases and the J gene end by 0 bases; junction bases not matched to a gene: 12. CDR3 sequence (DNA): TGTGCCAGCAGCCACCGATTCCGGGACAGGACCACAACTAATGAAAAACTGTTTTTT. Protein product: CASSHRFRDRTTTNEKLFF.

The J gene is TRBJ1-1, the V gene TRBV5-1, with TRBD1 matching over 7 bases. Germline V lookup: CDR1 SGHRS, CDR2 YFSETQ. V shed 5 bases, J shed 1 base, and the junction held 11 bases outside the gene matches. The CDR3 has 16 amino acids. This CDR3 reads CASRQRPGQQNTEAFF. As DNA, the CDR3 is TGCGCCAGCAGACAACGGCCGGGACAGCAGAACACTGAAGCTTTCTTT.

The rearrangement joins TRBV3-1 (or the pseudogene TRBV3-2) to TRBJ1-5, with 7 positions matching TRBD1. Trimming removed 4 bases from V and 3 bases from J; junction bases left unmatched: 6. The germline gives CDR1 LGHDT, CDR2 YNNKEL (reference sequence). This CDR3 contains 15 residues. CDR3 bases: TGTGCCAGCAGCCGGGACAGTTCTTTCAATCAGCCCCAGCATTTT. Protein sequence: CASSRDSSFNQPQHF.

The rearrangement joins TRBV6-2 or TRBV6-3 to TRBJ1-5; 10 bases line up with TRBD1. J gave up 3 bases and V 6 bases, and 8 bases lay outside the gene matches. CDR1 and CDR2 from the germline V gene are MNHEY and SVGEGT. The CDR3 spans 16 residues. The CDR3 here is CASSPWTGGSNQPQHF. The CDR3 DNA reads TGTGCCAGCAGCCCATGGACAGGGGGGTCCAATCAGCCCCAGCATTTT.

J is TRBJ2-7 and V is TRBV4-1; D is unresolved. The germline CDR1 and CDR2 sequences are MGHRA and YSYEKL. CDR3 length equals 13 residues. V was trimmed by 4 bases and J by 4 bases, leaving 11 bases between them. The DNA of the CDR3 is TGCGCCAGCAGCCCCGCGGCTGATTACGAGCAGTACTTC. Protein sequence: CASSPAADYEQYF.

The chain couples TRBV19 to TRBJ2-7; D possibly corresponds to TRBD1 (5 bases). The CDR3 consists of 17 residues. CDR1 and CDR2 from the germline V gene are LNHDA and SQIVND (reference sequence). The germline V and J ends were trimmed by 4 bases and 6 bases, with 25 bases remaining between them. The CDR3 region has the DNA TGTGCCAGTAGTACAGGGATCCACGGACCGCAGGAAGGCGAGCAGTACTTC. Its translation: CASSTGIHGPQEGEQYF. The full variable domain, with the rest looked up from reference TRBV19 and TRBJ2-7, is DGGITQSPKYLFRKEGQNVTLSCEQNLNHDAMYWYRQDPGQGLRLIYYSQIVNDFQKGDIAEGYSVSREKKESFPLTVTSAQKNPTAFYLCASSTGIHGPQEGEQYFGPGTRLTVT.

V usage is TRBV1 and J usage is TRBJ1-6; whether TRBD1, the table's D call, matches the DNA was not checked. TRBV1 is deemed a pseudogene. The CDR3 runs 10 residues. For the CDR3, the DNA is TGCACCAGCAGCCAAGGGGGCCAGGGGTTT. It is translated as CTSSQGGQGF.